These T cell receptor beta chains were read from a single sample in a study of blood T cell repertoires in COVID-19. Sequenced by immunoSEQ multiplex PCR; TCRdb stores in-frame clones only, minus some. The sample has tens of thousands of clones; about 84% are singletons. The sequenced material came from peripheral blood. The receptors come from a man between 50 and 59 years old with COVID-19, enrolled during active disease. Both conserved end residues are part of each CDR3. The order of the fields is J gene, clone size, D gene, V gene, CDR3 protein, CDR3 DNA. The D gene is left open where the match is weak. Clone size, where shown, is once, few, many, or a class for clones that have expanded.

>TRBJ2-7|few|NA|TRBV30
CAWSVSGNEQYF
TGTGCCTGGAGTGTATCAGGGAACGAGCAGTACTTC
>TRBJ2-3|few|TRBD1|TRBV15
CATSRGPGQDTDTQYF
TGTGCCACCAGCAGGGGACCGGGACAGGACACAGATACGCAGTATTTT
>TRBJ2-7|NA|NA|TRBV2
CASSEQGPTYEQYF
TGTGCCAGCAGTGAACAGGGCCCGACCTACGAGCAGTACTTC
>TRBJ2-1|NA|NA|TRBV20-1
CSASYNEQFF
TGCAGTGCCAGCTACAATGAGCAGTTCTTC
>TRBJ1-3|NA|NA|TRBV4-1
CASSQGLSGLRGNTIYF
TGCGCCAGCAGCCAAGGCTTGTCGGGACTCCGTGGAAACACCATATATTTT
>TRBJ1-3|NA|NA|TRBV7-9
CASSLAGGAGNTIYF
TGTGCCAGCAGCTTAGCGGGGGGGGCTGGAAACACCATATATTTT
>TRBJ1-1|NA|TRBD1|TRBV12-5
CASGFTLSGTGGRETEAFF
TGTGCTAGTGGTTTTACATTAAGCGGGACAGGGGGCCGAGAAACTGAAGCTTTCTTT
>TRBJ2-2|NA|TRBD1|TRBV7-2
CASSSYRGRDTGELFF
TGTGCCAGCAGCTCGTACAGGGGGCGCGACACCGGGGAGCTGTTTTTT
>TRBJ2-7|NA|TRBD2|TRBV13
CASRLGSSGEYF
TGTGCCAGCAGACTCGGGTCTAGCGGGGAATACTTC
>TRBJ2-1|NA|TRBD2|TRBV13
CASSFAGGLYEQFF
TGTGCCAGCAGCTTCGCGGGGGGGCTCTATGAGCAGTTCTTC
>TRBJ1-4|NA|TRBD1|TRBV9
CASSGVTGVREKLFF
TGTGCCAGCAGCGGGGTTACAGGGGTTAGGGAAAAACTGTTTTTT
>TRBJ2-7|NA|NA|TRBV18
CASSQVTTRDEQYF
TGTGCCAGCTCACAAGTTACAACGAGGGACGAGCAGTACTTC
>TRBJ1-2|NA|NA|TRBV7-9
CASNPSGHGLGGYTF
TGTGCCAGCAACCCTTCGGGACACGGATTGGGTGGCTACACCTTC
>TRBJ1-2|NA|NA|TRBV6-5
CASSRGGDYGYTF
TGTGCCAGCAGCCGCGGCGGTGACTATGGCTACACCTTC
>TRBJ1-4|NA|NA|TRBV29-1
CSAGRGTNEKLFF
TGCAGCGCTGGTAGAGGAACTAATGAAAAACTGTTTTTT
>TRBJ2-5|NA|NA|TRBV10-3
CAISGGRGETQYF
TGTGCCATCAGTGGGGGGCGCGGAGAGACCCAGTACTTC
>TRBJ1-3|NA|NA|TRBV30
CAWSRGTVNMDEGYTIYF
TGTGCCTGGAGCCGAGGCACGGTAAACATGGATGAGGGATACACCATATATTTT
>TRBJ2-4|NA|TRBD2|TRBV5-6
CASSFPGTSLNIQYF
TGTGCCAGCAGCTTCCCAGGGACTAGTTTAAACATTCAGTACTTC
>TRBJ2-7|NA|TRBD2|TRBV6-6
CASSYSSGIYEQYF
TGTGCCAGCAGTTACTCTAGCGGGATCTACGAGCAGTACTTC
>TRBJ2-3|NA|NA|TRBV20-1
CSASGADTQYF
TGCAGTGCTAGCGGGGCAGATACGCAGTATTTT
>TRBJ1-4|NA|NA|TRBV19
CASSIVPNEKLFF
TGTGCCAGTAGTATTGTTCCGAATGAAAAACTGTTTTTT
>TRBJ1-1|NA|NA|TRBV3-1/TRBV3-2
CASSSGGARMNTEAFF
TGTGCCAGCAGCTCTGGGGGGGCGAGAATGAACACTGAAGCTTTCTTT
>TRBJ2-7|NA|TRBD1|TRBV7-2
CASSWTGDRYEQYF
TGTGCCAGCAGCTGGACAGGGGACCGCTACGAGCAGTACTTC
>TRBJ2-3|NA|NA|TRBV4-3
CASSQDANHADTQYF
TGCGCCAGCAGCCAAGATGCGAACCATGCAGATACGCAGTATTTT
>TRBJ1-5|NA|NA|TRBV3-1/TRBV3-2
CASSQDPGQPQHF
TGTGCCAGCAGCCAAGATCCGGGTCAGCCCCAGCATTTT
>TRBJ2-2|NA|NA|TRBV7-9
CASSLDSNTGELFF
TGTGCCAGCAGCTTGGACAGCAACACCGGGGAGCTGTTTTTT
>TRBJ2-3|NA|TRBD2|TRBV29-1
CSAGLAFTDTQYF
TGCAGCGCCGGACTAGCATTCACAGATACGCAGTATTTT
>TRBJ1-2|NA|NA|TRBV30
CAWNSQGSQQTNYGYTF
TGTGCCTGGAACTCCCAGGGGTCGCAGCAGACTAACTATGGCTACACCTTC
>TRBJ1-2|NA|NA|TRBV20-1
CSAREQYGYTF
TGCAGTGCTAGAGAGCAGTATGGCTACACCTTC
>TRBJ2-6|NA|TRBD1|TRBV7-8
CASSLLQGAGVLTF
TGTGCCAGCAGCTTACTCCAGGGGGCGGGCGTCCTGACTTTC
>TRBJ2-3|NA|TRBD1|TRBV6-2/TRBV6-3
CASSYWQGVITDTQYF
TGTGCCAGCAGTTACTGGCAGGGGGTAATCACAGATACGCAGTATTTT
>TRBJ1-6|NA|TRBD1|TRBV7-8
CASSSRTGGSEVGSPLHF
TGTGCCAGCAGCTCCCGGACAGGGGGCTCTGAAGTAGGTTCACCCCTCCACTTT
>TRBJ2-2|NA|NA|TRBV27
CASSTSTSFVTGELFF
NA
>TRBJ2-7|NA|NA|TRBV7-2
CASSLEEGTSYEQYF
TGTGCCAGCAGCTTAGAGGAGGGAACCTCCTACGAGCAGTACTTC